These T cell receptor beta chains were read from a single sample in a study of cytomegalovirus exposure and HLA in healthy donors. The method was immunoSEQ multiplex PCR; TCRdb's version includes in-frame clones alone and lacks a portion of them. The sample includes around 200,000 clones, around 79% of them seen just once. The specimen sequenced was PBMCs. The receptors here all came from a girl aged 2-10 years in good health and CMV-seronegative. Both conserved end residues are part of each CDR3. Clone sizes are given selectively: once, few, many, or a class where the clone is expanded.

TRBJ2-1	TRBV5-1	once	CASSAGLAGDNEQFF
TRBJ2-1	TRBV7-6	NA	CASSPTSGGYYNEQFF
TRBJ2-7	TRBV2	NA	CASSGLAGIHEQYF
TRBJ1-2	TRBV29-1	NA	CSVSGTGTIYGYTF
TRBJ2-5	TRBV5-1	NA	CASSPGLETQYF
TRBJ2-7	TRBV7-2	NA	CASSKEGGYSYEQYF
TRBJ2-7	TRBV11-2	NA	CASSARSQGRYEQYF
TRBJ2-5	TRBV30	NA	CASDRGRETQYF
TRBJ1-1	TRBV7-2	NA	CASSLFGAGNTEAFF
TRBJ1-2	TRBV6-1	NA	CASTRVGVGYGYTF
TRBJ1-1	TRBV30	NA	CAWSTGGAKAFF
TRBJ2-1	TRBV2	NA	CASSVSGTSRGREQFF
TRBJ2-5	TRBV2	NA	CATKAVNQETQYF
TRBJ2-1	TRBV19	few	CASKRDLSSYNEQFF
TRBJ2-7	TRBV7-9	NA	CSSSPGQGRSYEQYF
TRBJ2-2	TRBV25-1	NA	CASSALKGANTGELFF
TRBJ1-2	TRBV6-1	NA	CASGTGGGKKVGYTF